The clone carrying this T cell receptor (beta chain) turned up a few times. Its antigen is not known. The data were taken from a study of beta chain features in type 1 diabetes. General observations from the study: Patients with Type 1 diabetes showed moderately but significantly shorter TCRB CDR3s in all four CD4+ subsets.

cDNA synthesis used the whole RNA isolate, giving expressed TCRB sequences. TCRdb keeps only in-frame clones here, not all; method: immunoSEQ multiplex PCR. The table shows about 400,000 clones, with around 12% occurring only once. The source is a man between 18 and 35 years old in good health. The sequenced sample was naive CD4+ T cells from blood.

The CDR3 here is CASSLEASGGSYEQYF. CDR3 sequence (DNA): TGTGCCAGCAGCTTGGAGGCTAGCGGGGGCTCCTACGAGCAGTACTTC. The V and J genes are TRBV5-4 and TRBJ2-7, with TRBD2 matching over 10 bases. Germline CDR1 SGHNT, CDR2 YYREEE (reference sequence). CDR3 length: 16 amino acids. Germline trimming cut 0 bases from V and 0 bases from J; bases unmatched to any gene: 3.